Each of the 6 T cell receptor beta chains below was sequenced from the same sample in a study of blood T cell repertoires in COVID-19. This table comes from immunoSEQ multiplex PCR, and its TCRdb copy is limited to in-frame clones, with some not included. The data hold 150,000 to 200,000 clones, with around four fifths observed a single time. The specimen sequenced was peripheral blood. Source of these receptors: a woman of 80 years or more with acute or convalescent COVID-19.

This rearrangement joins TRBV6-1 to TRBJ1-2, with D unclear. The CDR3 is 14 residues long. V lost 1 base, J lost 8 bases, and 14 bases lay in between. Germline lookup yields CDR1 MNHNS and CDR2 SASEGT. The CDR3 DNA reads TGTGCCAGCAGTGAAGGGAGGTACATACCGGGCTACACCTTC. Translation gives CASSEGRYIPGYTF.

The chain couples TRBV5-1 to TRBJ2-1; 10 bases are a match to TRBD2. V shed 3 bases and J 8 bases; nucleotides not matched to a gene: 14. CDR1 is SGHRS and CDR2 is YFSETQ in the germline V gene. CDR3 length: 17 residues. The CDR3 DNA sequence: TGCGCCAGCAGCTGGGGACTCCAACTAGCGGGATTAGATGAGCAGTTCTTC. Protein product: CASSWGLQLAGLDEQFF.

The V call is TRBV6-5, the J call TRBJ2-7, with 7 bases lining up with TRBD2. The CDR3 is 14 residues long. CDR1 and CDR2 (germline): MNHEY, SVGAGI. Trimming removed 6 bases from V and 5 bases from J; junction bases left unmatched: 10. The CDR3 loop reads CASRASGTVHEQYF. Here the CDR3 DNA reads TGTGCCAGCAGGGCTAGCGGAACAGTACACGAGCAGTACTTC.

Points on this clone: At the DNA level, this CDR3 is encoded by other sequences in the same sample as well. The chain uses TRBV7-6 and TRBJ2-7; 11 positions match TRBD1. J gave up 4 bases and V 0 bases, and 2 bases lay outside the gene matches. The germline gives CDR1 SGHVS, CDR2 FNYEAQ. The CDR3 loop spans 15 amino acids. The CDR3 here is CASSLAGTGGYEQYF. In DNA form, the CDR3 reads TGTGCCAGCAGCTTAGCCGGGACAGGGGGGTACGAGCAGTACTTC.

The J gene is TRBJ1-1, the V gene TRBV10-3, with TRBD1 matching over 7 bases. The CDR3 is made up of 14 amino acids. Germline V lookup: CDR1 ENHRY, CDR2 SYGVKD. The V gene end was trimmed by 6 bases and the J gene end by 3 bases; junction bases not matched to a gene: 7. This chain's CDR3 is CAISPTGSHTEAFF. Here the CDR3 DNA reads TGTGCCATCAGCCCGACAGGGAGTCACACTGAAGCTTTCTTT.

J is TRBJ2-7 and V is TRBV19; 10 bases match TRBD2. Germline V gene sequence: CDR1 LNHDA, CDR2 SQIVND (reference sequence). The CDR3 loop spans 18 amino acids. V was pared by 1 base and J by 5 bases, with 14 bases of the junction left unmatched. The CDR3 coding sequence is TGTGCCAGTAGTATAGCGGCTAGCGGGGGACCCTCGGCCCACGAGCAGTACTTC. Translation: CASSIAASGGPSAHEQYF.